A selection of T cell receptor beta chains follows, all from one sample in a study of cytomegalovirus exposure and HLA in healthy donors. Profiled with immunoSEQ multiplex PCR; TCRdb holds only in-frame clones, not every one. This sample has under 130,000 clones, with 86% found just once. The specimen was PBMCs. The receptors originated from a woman aged 18-30 years in good health and CMV-seropositive. CDR3s include the opening cysteine and the closing phenylalanine or tryptophan. Rows give clone size only sometimes, using once, few, many, or a class for an expanded clone.

V | size | CDR3
TRBV7-3 | NA | CASSLTGQGATEAFF
TRBV5-4 | NA | CASSLEAGYSYNEQFF
TRBV4-1 | NA | CASSQAPIRGTGLAFF
TRBV7-9 | NA | CASSVRGQVKETQYF
TRBV7-9 | NA | CASSGNNRGGETQYF
TRBV6-5 | few | CASSPGTGDYEQYF
TRBV9 | NA | CASSLPRSEQFF
TRBV6-1 | few | CASSDEGFQPQHF
TRBV7-9 | NA | CASSLHSNTEAFF
TRBV7-9 | NA | CASSPGQGVGQPQHF
TRBV7-2 | once | CASRMSGNSYNEQFF
TRBV14 | NA | CASSQRPGGVGGELFF
TRBV28 | NA | CASSVSGHLIF
TRBV11-2 | few | CASSAGTGGNQPQHF
TRBV9 | NA | CASSDPAGDEQYF
TRBV28 | NA | CASTPWRGASYEQYF
TRBV29-1 | NA | CSVQDSAEAFF
TRBV11-3 | NA | CASSPRGGGGELFF
TRBV7-2 | NA | CASSLELSYEQYF
TRBV18 | NA | CASSPEQGLSTEAFF
TRBV13 | NA | CASSLPGVQAPEAFF
TRBV25-1 | NA | CASKPWYNSPLHF
TRBV2 | NA | CASKRQVYEQYF
TRBV10-1 | NA | CASSAGTGVNTEAFF
TRBV2 | NA | CASTPWIQGGHGELFF
TRBV15 | NA | CATSRPGTGDEQYF
TRBV12-5 | NA | CASGFGLASTDTQYF
TRBV7-9 | NA | CASSLVGSRGPSEKLFF
TRBV11-2 | NA | CASSLARQGTDEQYF
TRBV18 | NA | CASSPSRSREQYF
TRBV7-9 | NA | CASSAAWGGVVYEQYF
TRBV19 | NA | CASTFRVGTEAFF
TRBV5-1 | many | CASSSVALGETQYF
TRBV18 | NA | CASSPPPGLAGLAYNEQFF
TRBV5-1 | NA | CASSSQRGLRGTEAFF
TRBV28 | few | CASRDGLLNYGYTF
TRBV27 | NA | CASSLRGGNQPQHF
TRBV9 | NA | CASSPGHSGNTIYF
TRBV2 | NA | CASVGARANVLTF
TRBV30 | NA | CAWSSGTQYF
TRBV19 | NA | CASSRGTGELFF
TRBV2 | NA | CASTRTGGDGTGELFF
TRBV5-1 | NA | CASSLAVGETGMAKNIQYF
TRBV29-1 | NA | CSVWGTGVSYEQYF
TRBV10-3 | few | CAISLNGVSYEQYF
TRBV7-3 | NA | CASSFPSRGGSYNEQFF
TRBV2 | NA | CANFRVGVSGANVLTF